The sequence of this T cell receptor beta chain was determined in a study of CD8 T cells in ankylosing spondylitis. General observations from the study: For ankylosing spondylitis blood, a TCR beta motif of roughly 8 highly homologous variants appeared characteristic.

This clonotype came up a few times. Antigen: not known. TCRdb ran MiXCR on the 5' RACE reads and lists one entry per CDR3 protein. The sample contains roughly 440,000 distinct CDR3 sequences, approximately 17% of which appear only once. The V gene lost 4 bases and the J gene lost 6 bases, with 13 bases spanning the gap. CDR3 length equals 13 residues. CDR1 is GTSNPN, CDR2 SVGIG, per germline (reference sequence). The chain combines TRBV30 with TRBJ2-1, with D possibly matching TRBD1 (6 bases). The sample was blood, either unsorted or a sorted T cell fraction (not recorded which). This clonotype was obtained from a male donor with ankylosing spondylitis. DNA of the CDR3: TGTGCCTGGAATCCCCAGGGGTCCAATGAGCAGTTCTTC. Amino acids: CAWNPQGSNEQFF.